The present T cell receptor (beta chain) was sequenced within a study of human T cells and chemical hapten exposure. Time point given: patch test 3, about 24 weeks after DPC sensitization. Treatment meaning: therapeutic diphenylcyclopropenone sensitization with weekly scalp DPC. Each patch-test visit's blood sample preceded patch application. This clonotype was seen many times. TCRdb re-called the RACE reads through MiXCR, storing one row per CDR3 protein. The sample yields about 120,000 distinct CDR3 sequences, about 10% seen once. The TCR was taken from a woman aged 45-65 years with alopecia areata. Some clones in this sample may be carry-over from other donors' samples. The source was whole blood, collected in connection with sensitization to the hapten diphenylcyclopropenone (DPC).

DNA of the CDR3: TGCAGTGTTTCTAAAATTGCCGAAGGGGGCAGAGGAACAGATACGCAGTATTTT. Its protein is CSVSKIAEGGRGTDTQYF. The V call is TRBV20-1, the J call TRBJ2-3, with 7 positions matching TRBD1. Trimming at V came to 7 bases and at J to 3 bases, leaving 22 bases not matched to a gene. Germline-derived CDR1 and CDR2 are DFQATT and SNEGSKA (reference sequence). This CDR3 spans 18 amino acids.